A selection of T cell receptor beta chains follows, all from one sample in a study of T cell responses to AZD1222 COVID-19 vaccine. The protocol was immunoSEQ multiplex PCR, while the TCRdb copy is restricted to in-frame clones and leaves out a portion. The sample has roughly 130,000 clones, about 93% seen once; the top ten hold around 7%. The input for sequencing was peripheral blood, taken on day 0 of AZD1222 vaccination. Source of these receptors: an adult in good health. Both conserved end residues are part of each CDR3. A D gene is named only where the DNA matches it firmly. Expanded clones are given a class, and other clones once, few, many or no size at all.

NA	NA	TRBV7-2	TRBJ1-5	CASSLYSYSNQPQHF	TGTGCCAGCAGCTTATACAGCTATAGCAATCAGCCCCAGCATTTT
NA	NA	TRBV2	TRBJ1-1	CASSVRPLVEAFF	TGTGCCAGCAGTGTGAGACCTTTGGTAGAAGCTTTCTTT
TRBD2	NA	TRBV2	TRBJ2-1	CASSEDGLDEEQFF	TGTGCCAGCAGTGAGGACGGACTAGACGAAGAGCAGTTCTTC
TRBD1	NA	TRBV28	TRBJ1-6	CASSSGQEISPLHF	TGTGCCAGCAGTTCGGGACAGGAAATTTCACCCCTCCACTTT
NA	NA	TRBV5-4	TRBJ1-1	CASKRQIYTEAFF	TGTGCCAGCAAACGACAGATCTACACTGAAGCTTTCTTT
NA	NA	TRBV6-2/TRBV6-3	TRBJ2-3	CASSSGEGTDTQYF	TGTGCCAGCAGTTCCGGAGAAGGCACAGATACGCAGTATTTT
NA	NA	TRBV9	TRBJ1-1	CASSVVVANTEAFF	TGTGCCAGCAGCGTAGTAGTGGCGAACACTGAAGCTTTCTTT
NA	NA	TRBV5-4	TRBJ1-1	CASSPTGDFYTEAFF	TGTGCCAGCAGCCCGACGGGGGATTTCTACACTGAAGCTTTCTTT
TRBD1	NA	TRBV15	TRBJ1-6	CATAGTVGIGPPLHF	TGTGCCACCGCAGGGACAGTGGGAATTGGTCCACCCCTCCACTTT
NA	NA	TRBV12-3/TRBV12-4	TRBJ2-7	CASSLGTSYEQYF	TGTGCCAGCAGTTTAGGCACCTCCTACGAGCAGTACTTC
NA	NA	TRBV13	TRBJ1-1	CASSSGAMTEAFF	TGTGCCAGCAGCTCCGGGGCTATGACTGAAGCTTTCTTT
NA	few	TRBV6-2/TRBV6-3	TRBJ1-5	CASSFIGEGSNQPQHF	TGTGCCAGCAGTTTTATTGGGGAGGGAAGCAATCAGCCCCAGCATTTT
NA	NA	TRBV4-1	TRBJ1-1	CASSPLEEGDTEAFF	TGCGCCAGCAGCCCCCTCGAAGAGGGGGACACTGAAGCTTTCTTT
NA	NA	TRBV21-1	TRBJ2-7	CASSEGPGTGAYEQYF	TGTGCCAGCAGCGAGGGTCCCGGGACAGGCGCCTACGAGCAGTACTTC
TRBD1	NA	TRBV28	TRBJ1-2	CASRWTGKAPLYGYTF	TGTGCCAGCAGATGGACAGGGAAGGCCCCGCTATATGGCTACACCTTC
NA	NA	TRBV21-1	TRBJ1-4	CASSTRRDSLNEKLFF	TGTGCCAGCAGCACGCGCCGGGACAGCCTTAATGAAAAACTGTTTTTT
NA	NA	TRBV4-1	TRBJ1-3	CASSQDQGGGNTIYF	TGCGCCAGCAGCCAAGATCAAGGGGGTGGAAACACCATATATTTT
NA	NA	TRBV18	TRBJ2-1	CASSGTAYNEQFF	TGTGCCAGCTCAGGTACAGCTTACAATGAGCAGTTCTTC
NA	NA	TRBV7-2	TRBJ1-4	CASSLIAGKNEKLFF	TGTGCCAGCAGCTTAATCGCAGGGAAAAATGAAAAACTGTTTTTT
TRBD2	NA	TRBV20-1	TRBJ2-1	CSASLFSGAGSYNEQFF	TGCAGTGCTAGTCTTTTTAGCGGGGCGGGCTCCTACAATGAGCAGTTCTTC
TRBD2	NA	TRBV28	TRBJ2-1	CAEAGVGSYNEQFF	TGTGCGGAAGCGGGAGTGGGGTCCTACAATGAGCAGTTCTTC
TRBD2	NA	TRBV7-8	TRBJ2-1	CASTRRPSGSNEQFF	TGTGCCAGCACCAGGCGTCCTAGCGGCAGCAATGAGCAGTTCTTC
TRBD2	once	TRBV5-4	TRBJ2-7	CASSSGLAYEQYF	TGTGCCAGCAGCTCGGGACTAGCTTACGAGCAGTACTTC
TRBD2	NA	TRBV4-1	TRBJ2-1	CASSWREGRYNEQFF	TGCGCCAGCAGCTGGCGGGAGGGCCGCTACAATGAGCAGTTCTTC
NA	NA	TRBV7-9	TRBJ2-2	CASSLSGNTGELFF	TGTGCCAGCAGCTTATCCGGTAACACCGGGGAGCTGTTTTTT
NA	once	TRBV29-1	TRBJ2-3	CSVAVESDTQYF	TGCAGCGTTGCGGTGGAATCAGATACGCAGTATTTT
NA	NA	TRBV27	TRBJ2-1	CASNPGTPTYNEQFF	TGTGCCAGCAATCCCGGGACACCTACCTACAATGAGCAGTTCTTC